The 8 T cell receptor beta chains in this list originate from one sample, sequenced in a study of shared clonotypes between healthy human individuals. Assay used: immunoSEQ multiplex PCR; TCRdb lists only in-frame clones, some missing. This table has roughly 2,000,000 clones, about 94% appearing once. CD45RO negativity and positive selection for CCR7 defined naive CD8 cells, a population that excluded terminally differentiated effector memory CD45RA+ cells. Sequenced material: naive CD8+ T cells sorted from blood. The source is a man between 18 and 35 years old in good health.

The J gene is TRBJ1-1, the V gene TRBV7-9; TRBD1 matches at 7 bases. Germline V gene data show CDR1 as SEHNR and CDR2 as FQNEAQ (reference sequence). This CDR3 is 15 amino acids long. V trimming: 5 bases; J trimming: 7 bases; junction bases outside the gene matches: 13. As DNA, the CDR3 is TGTGCCAGCAGCGCAGGGGGGGACCCGTTTAATGAAGCTTTCTTT. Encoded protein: CASSAGGDPFNEAFF.

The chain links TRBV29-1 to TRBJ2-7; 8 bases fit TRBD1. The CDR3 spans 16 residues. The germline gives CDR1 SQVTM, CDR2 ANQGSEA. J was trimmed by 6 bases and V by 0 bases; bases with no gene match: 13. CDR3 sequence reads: CSVEDQGAQSLSEQYF. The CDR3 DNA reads TGCAGCGTTGAAGATCAGGGGGCCCAGTCTCTCTCCGAGCAGTACTTC.

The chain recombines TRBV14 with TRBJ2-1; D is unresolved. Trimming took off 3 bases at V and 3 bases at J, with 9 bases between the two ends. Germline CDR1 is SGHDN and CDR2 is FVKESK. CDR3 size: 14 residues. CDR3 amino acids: CASSHNWIYNEQFF. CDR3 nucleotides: TGTGCCAGCAGCCATAATTGGATCTACAATGAGCAGTTCTTC.

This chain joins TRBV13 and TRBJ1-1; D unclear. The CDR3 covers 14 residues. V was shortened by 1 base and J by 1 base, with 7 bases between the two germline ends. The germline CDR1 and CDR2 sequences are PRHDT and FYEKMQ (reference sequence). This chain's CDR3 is CASSLVSRNTEAFF. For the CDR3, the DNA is TGTGCCAGCAGCTTAGTATCTCGGAACACTGAAGCTTTCTTT.

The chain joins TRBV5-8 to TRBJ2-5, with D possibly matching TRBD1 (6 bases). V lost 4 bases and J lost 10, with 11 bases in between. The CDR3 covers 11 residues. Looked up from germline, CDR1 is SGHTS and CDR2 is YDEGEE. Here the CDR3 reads CASSEIGGQYF. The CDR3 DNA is TGTGCCAGCAGCGAGATAGGGGGCCAGTACTTC.

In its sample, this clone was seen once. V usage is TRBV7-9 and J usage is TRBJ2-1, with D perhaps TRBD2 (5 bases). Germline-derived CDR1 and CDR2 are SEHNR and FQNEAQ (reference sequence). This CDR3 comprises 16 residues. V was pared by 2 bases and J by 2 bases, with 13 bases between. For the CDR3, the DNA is TGTGCCAGCAGCTTACGGCTAGCACCTCCCTACAATGAGCAGTTCTTC. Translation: CASSLRLAPPYNEQFF.

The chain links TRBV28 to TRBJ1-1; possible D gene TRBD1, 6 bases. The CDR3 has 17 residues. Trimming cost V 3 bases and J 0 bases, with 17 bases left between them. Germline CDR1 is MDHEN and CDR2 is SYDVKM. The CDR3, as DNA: TGTGCCAGCAGTTTTGCCAGGGGTCACAGTATGAACACTGAAGCTTTCTTT. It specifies CASSFARGHSMNTEAFF. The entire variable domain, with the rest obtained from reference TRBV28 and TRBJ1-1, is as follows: DVKVTQSSRYLVKRTGEKVFLECVQDMDHENMFWYRQDPGLGLRLIYFSYDVKMKEKGDIPEGYSVSREKKERFSLILESASTNQTSMYLCASSFARGHSMNTEAFFGQGTRLTVV.

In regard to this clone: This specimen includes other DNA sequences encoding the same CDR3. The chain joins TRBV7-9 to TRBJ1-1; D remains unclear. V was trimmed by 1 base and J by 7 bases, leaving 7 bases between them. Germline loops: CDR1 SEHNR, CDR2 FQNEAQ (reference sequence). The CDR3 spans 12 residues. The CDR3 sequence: CASSLGLGEAFF. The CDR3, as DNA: TGTGCCAGCAGCTTAGGACTGGGTGAAGCTTTCTTT.